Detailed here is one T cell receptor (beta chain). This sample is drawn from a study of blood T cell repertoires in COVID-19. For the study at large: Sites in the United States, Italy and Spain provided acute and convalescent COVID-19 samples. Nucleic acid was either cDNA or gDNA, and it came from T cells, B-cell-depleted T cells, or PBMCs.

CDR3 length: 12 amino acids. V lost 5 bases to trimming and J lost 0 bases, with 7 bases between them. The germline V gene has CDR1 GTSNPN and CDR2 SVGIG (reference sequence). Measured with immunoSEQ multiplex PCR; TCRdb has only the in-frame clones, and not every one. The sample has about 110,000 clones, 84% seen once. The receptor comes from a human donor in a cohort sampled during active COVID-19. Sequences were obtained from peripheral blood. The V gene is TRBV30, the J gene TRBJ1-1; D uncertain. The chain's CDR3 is CAWERVNTEAFF. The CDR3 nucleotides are TGTGCCTGGGAACGGGTGAACACTGAAGCTTTCTTT.